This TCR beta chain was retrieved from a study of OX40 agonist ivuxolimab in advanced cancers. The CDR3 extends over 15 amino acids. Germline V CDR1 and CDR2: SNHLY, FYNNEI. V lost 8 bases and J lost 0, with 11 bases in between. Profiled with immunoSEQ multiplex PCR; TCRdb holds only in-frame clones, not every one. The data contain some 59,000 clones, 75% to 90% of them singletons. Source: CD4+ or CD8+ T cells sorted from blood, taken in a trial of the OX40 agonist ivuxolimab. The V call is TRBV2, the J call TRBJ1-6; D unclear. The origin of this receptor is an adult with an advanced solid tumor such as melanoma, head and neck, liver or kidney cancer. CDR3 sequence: CASGSGSSYNSPLHF. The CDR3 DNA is TGTGCCAGCGGTTCAGGAAGCTCCTATAATTCACCCCTCCACTTT.